This TCR beta chain was retrieved from a study of cytomegalovirus exposure and HLA in healthy donors. Points from the study as a whole: Cytomegalovirus status was reportedly diagnosed by the classifier with high specificity and sensitivity. Follow-up analysis found HLA locus-dependent TCR association rates, highest for DRB1 and lowest for HLA-C. For presence/absence analyses, sequencing depth was assumed to be roughly uniform across donors.

Turning to this clone: Its antigen is not identified.

Primers included in the PCR were 60 Vbeta and 13 Jbeta primers. Assay used: immunoSEQ multiplex PCR; TCRdb lists only in-frame clones, some missing. The data contain 150,000 to 200,000 clones, less than 90% of them seen just once; the ten biggest clones take up over 4%. The sequenced material came from PBMCs. The origin of this receptor is a man aged 45-60 years in good health and CMV-seropositive.

The CDR3 nucleotides are TGCGCCAGCAGCTTGACAGGGGGTTGGGGAGAGACCCAGTACTTC. Translating gives CASSLTGGWGETQYF. The chain uses TRBV5-1 and TRBJ2-5; 8 bases line up with TRBD1. V shed 1 base, J shed 4 bases, and the junction held 6 bases outside the gene matches. The CDR3 has 15 residues. Germline V gives CDR1 SGHRS, CDR2 YFSETQ.